These T cell receptor beta chains were read from a single sample in a study of cytomegalovirus exposure and HLA in healthy donors. TCRdb keeps only in-frame clones here, not all; method: immunoSEQ multiplex PCR. The sample has around 36,000 clones; the top ten hold approximately 2.9%. The sample was PBMCs. These TCRs come from a woman between 25 and 40 years old in good health and CMV-seropositive. The CDR3 runs from the conserved cysteine through the conserved F or W. Each record gives: D gene, V gene, J gene, CDR3 protein, CDR3 DNA. D genes are given only for firm matches.

d_gene: TRBD2; v_gene: TRBV7-2; j_gene: TRBJ2-2; CDR3aa: CASSLLAGGRTGELFF; CDR3nt: TGTGCCAGCAGCTTACTAGCGGGGGGGCGCACCGGGGAGCTGTTTTTT
d_gene: TRBD1; v_gene: TRBV6-6; j_gene: TRBJ2-3; CDR3aa: CASSKPTGVFTDTQYF; CDR3nt: TGTGCCAGCAGTAAGCCCACAGGGGTCTTCACAGATACGCAGTATTTT
d_gene: TRBD1; v_gene: TRBV7-9; j_gene: TRBJ1-5; CDR3aa: CASSRGQGAGNQPQHF; CDR3nt: TGTGCCAGCAGCCGCGGACAGGGGGCCGGCAATCAGCCCCAGCATTTT
d_gene: NA; v_gene: TRBV6-1; j_gene: TRBJ2-1; CDR3aa: CASSEAQPGSNEQFF; CDR3nt: TGTGCCAGCAGTGAAGCGCAACCAGGGTCCAATGAGCAGTTCTTC
d_gene: TRBD1; v_gene: TRBV5-1; j_gene: TRBJ1-1; CDR3aa: CASSLRSQGSGNTEAFF; CDR3nt: TGCGCCAGCAGCTTGCGTTCACAGGGGTCGGGGAACACTGAAGCTTTCTTT
d_gene: NA; v_gene: TRBV4-1; j_gene: TRBJ1-3; CDR3aa: CASSQEGPGTGNTIYF; CDR3nt: TGCGCCAGCAGCCAAGAAGGCCCAGGGACTGGAAACACCATATATTTT
d_gene: NA; v_gene: TRBV2; j_gene: TRBJ1-5; CDR3aa: CASSETGVNQPQHF; CDR3nt: TGTGCCAGCAGTGAGACGGGGGTCAATCAGCCCCAGCATTTT
d_gene: TRBD1; v_gene: TRBV27; j_gene: TRBJ1-2; CDR3aa: CASSISGQGAYGYTF; CDR3nt: TGTGCCAGCAGTATCTCCGGACAGGGGGCATATGGCTACACCTTC
d_gene: NA; v_gene: TRBV5-1; j_gene: TRBJ2-5; CDR3aa: CASSPYGGIQETQYF; CDR3nt: TGCGCCAGCAGCCCCTATGGCGGTATCCAAGAGACCCAGTACTTC
d_gene: NA; v_gene: TRBV6-1; j_gene: TRBJ2-7; CDR3aa: CASRGNSYEQYF; CDR3nt: TGTGCCAGCAGGGGCAACTCCTACGAGCAGTACTTC
d_gene: NA; v_gene: TRBV2; j_gene: TRBJ2-1; CDR3aa: CASRRVGGDNEQFF; CDR3nt: TGTGCCAGCAGGCGGGTCGGAGGGGACAATGAGCAGTTCTTC
d_gene: NA; v_gene: TRBV7-9; j_gene: TRBJ2-3; CDR3aa: CASSSTDLSTDTQYF; CDR3nt: TGTGCCAGCAGCTCCACAGATTTAAGCACAGATACGCAGTATTTT
d_gene: TRBD1; v_gene: TRBV29-1; j_gene: TRBJ1-1; CDR3aa: CSVSGQVREAFF; CDR3nt: TGCAGCGTTTCCGGACAGGTTCGTGAAGCTTTCTTT
d_gene: TRBD2; v_gene: TRBV5-1; j_gene: TRBJ2-3; CDR3aa: CASSFSGAGTDTQYF; CDR3nt: TGCGCCAGCAGCTTCAGCGGGGCAGGCACAGATACGCAGTATTTT
d_gene: TRBD1; v_gene: TRBV5-1; j_gene: TRBJ1-4; CDR3aa: CASSLWDRDEKLFF; CDR3nt: TGCGCCAGCAGCTTATGGGACAGGGATGAAAAACTGTTTTTT
d_gene: TRBD1; v_gene: TRBV4-1; j_gene: TRBJ2-7; CDR3aa: CASSARQGSSYEQYF; CDR3nt: TGCGCCAGCAGCGCTCGACAGGGGTCCTCCTACGAGCAGTACTTC
d_gene: TRBD2; v_gene: TRBV5-1; j_gene: TRBJ2-1; CDR3aa: CASSIQRLAGYLNEQFF; CDR3nt: TGCGCCAGCAGCATCCAGAGACTAGCGGGGTACCTTAATGAGCAGTTCTTC
d_gene: NA; v_gene: TRBV6-1; j_gene: TRBJ1-5; CDR3aa: CASSEERQGNQPQHF; CDR3nt: TGTGCCAGCAGTGAAGAGAGACAGGGCAATCAGCCCCAGCATTTT
d_gene: NA; v_gene: TRBV7-9; j_gene: TRBJ2-6; CDR3aa: CASSLVGGVAGANVLTF; CDR3nt: TGTGCCAGCAGCTTAGTAGGAGGGGTGGCAGGGGCCAACGTCCTGACTTTC
d_gene: NA; v_gene: TRBV14; j_gene: TRBJ2-5; CDR3aa: CASSQGAQETQYF; CDR3nt: TGTGCCAGCAGCCAGGGCGCCCAAGAGACCCAGTACTTC
d_gene: TRBD1; v_gene: TRBV5-1; j_gene: TRBJ2-7; CDR3aa: CASSSRDRGVYEQYF; CDR3nt: TGCGCCAGCAGCTCCCGGGACAGGGGAGTCTACGAGCAGTACTTC
d_gene: NA; v_gene: TRBV6-1; j_gene: TRBJ1-1; CDR3aa: CASSEVWGANTEAFF; CDR3nt: TGTGCCAGCAGTGAAGTCTGGGGAGCGAACACTGAAGCTTTCTTT
d_gene: NA; v_gene: TRBV5-6; j_gene: TRBJ2-7; CDR3aa: CASSLRQGGEQYF; CDR3nt: TGTGCCAGCAGCTTGAGGCAGGGTGGCGAGCAGTACTTC
d_gene: NA; v_gene: TRBV28; j_gene: TRBJ2-3; CDR3aa: CASTGGSWQDTQYF; CDR3nt: TGTGCCAGCACCGGAGGGTCCTGGCAAGATACGCAGTATTTT
d_gene: TRBD1; v_gene: TRBV10-2; j_gene: TRBJ2-7; CDR3aa: CASSESFSKGGDFGYEQYF; CDR3nt: TGCGCCAGCAGTGAGTCATTTAGTAAAGGGGGCGATTTTGGGTACGAGCAGTACTTC
d_gene: TRBD1; v_gene: TRBV2; j_gene: TRBJ1-1; CDR3aa: CASSQEQGDTEAFF; CDR3nt: TGTGCCAGCAGCCAGGAACAGGGGGACACTGAAGCTTTCTTT
d_gene: TRBD2; v_gene: TRBV10-3; j_gene: TRBJ2-4; CDR3aa: CAIGGEGAKNIQYF; CDR3nt: TGTGCCATCGGGGGGGAGGGAGCCAAAAACATTCAGTACTTC
d_gene: TRBD1; v_gene: TRBV13; j_gene: TRBJ2-7; CDR3aa: CASRMGQGAFYEQYF; CDR3nt: TGTGCCAGCAGGATGGGACAGGGGGCTTTCTACGAGCAGTACTTC